These T cell receptor beta chains were read from a single sample in a study of T cells in Graves' hyperthyroidism and ophthalmopathy. One entry per CDR3 protein results from TCRdb running MiXCR on the multiplex PCR reads. The sample shows 250,000 or so distinct CDR3 sequences, roughly 15% of them seen only once. Sequencing was carried out using blood. All receptors come from a woman between 50 and 59 years old with Graves' hyperthyroidism that later progressed to Graves' ophthalmopathy. CDR3s include the opening cysteine and the closing phenylalanine or tryptophan. The order of the fields is D gene, J gene, V gene, clone size, CDR3 protein, CDR3 DNA. The D gene is left open where the match is weak. Clone sizes are given selectively: once, few, many, or a class where the clone is expanded.

-,TRBJ2-3,TRBV7-3,many,CASSLGPTGLDTQYF,TGTGCCAGCAGCTTAGGGCCAACAGGGCTCGATACGCAGTATTTT
TRBD1,TRBJ2-7,TRBV2,many,CASSDPTGVRSYEQYF,TGTGCCAGCAGTGACCCCACAGGGGTCCGCTCCTACGAGCAGTACTTC
-,TRBJ2-7,TRBV2,many,CASNSDSYEQYF,TGTGCCAGCAACTCAGATTCCTACGAGCAGTACTTC
TRBD1,TRBJ2-7,TRBV5-4,few,CASSATGYHEQYF,TGTGCCAGCAGCGCGACAGGGTACCACGAGCAGTACTTC
-,TRBJ1-2,TRBV28,many,CASSLSGADYGYTF,TGTGCCAGCAGTTTATCGGGGGCCGACTATGGCTACACCTTC
TRBD1,TRBJ2-1,TRBV3-1,many,CASRWTGVEGEQFF,TGTGCCAGCCGGTGGACAGGGGTCGAGGGTGAGCAGTTCTTC
TRBD2,TRBJ2-1,TRBV6-1,many,CASSSPPGAGANNEQFF,TGTGCCAGCAGTTCCCCCCCGGGAGCGGGAGCTAACAATGAGCAGTTCTTC
-,TRBJ2-7,TRBV27,-,CASSLGLPGASRTYEQYF,TGTGCCAGCAGTCTAGGTTTACCCGGGGCCTCCCGGACCTACGAGCAGTACTTC
-,TRBJ1-2,TRBV6-1,many,CASRDTFYGYTF,TGTGCCAGCAGGGACACGTTCTATGGCTACACCTTC
TRBD1,TRBJ2-2,TRBV11-2,many,CASYRGPNTGELFF,TGTGCCAGTTACAGGGGACCTAACACCGGGGAGCTGTTTTTT
-,TRBJ2-2,TRBV2,many,CASRSVRAGELFF,TGTGCCAGCCGGTCAGTCAGGGCCGGGGAGCTGTTTTTT
TRBD1,TRBJ1-1,TRBV28,-,CASSLGGQDTEAFF,TGTGCCAGCAGTTTAGGGGGACAGGACACTGAAGCTTTCTTT
TRBD1,TRBJ2-7,TRBV7-9,-,CASSSDRVSHEQYF,TGTGCCAGCAGCTCCGACAGGGTTTCACACGAGCAGTACTTC
-,TRBJ2-1,TRBV14,-,CASSQVGIRDGQFF,TGTGCCAGCAGCCAAGTGGGGATACGTGATGGGCAGTTCTTC
-,TRBJ2-5,TRBV5-1,-,CASSVSGDLLETQYF,TGCGCCAGCAGCGTTAGCGGAGACTTACTAGAGACCCAGTACTTC
TRBD2,TRBJ2-5,TRBV3-1,-,CASSARTSGRERETQYF,TGTGCCAGCAGCGCCCGGACTAGCGGGAGGGAGCGGGAGACCCAGTACTTC